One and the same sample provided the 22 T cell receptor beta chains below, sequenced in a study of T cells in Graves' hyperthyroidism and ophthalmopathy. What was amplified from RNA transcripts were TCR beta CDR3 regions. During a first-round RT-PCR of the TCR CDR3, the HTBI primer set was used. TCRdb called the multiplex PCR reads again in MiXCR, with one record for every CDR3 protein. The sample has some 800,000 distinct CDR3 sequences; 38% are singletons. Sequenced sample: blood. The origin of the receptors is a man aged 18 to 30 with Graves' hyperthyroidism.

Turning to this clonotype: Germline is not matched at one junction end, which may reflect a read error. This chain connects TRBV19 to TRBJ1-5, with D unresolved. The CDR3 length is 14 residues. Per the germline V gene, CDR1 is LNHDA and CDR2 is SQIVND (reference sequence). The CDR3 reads CASTEIYGNQLQHF. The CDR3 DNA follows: TGTGCCAGTACCGAAATCTATGGCAATCAGCTCCAGCATTTT.

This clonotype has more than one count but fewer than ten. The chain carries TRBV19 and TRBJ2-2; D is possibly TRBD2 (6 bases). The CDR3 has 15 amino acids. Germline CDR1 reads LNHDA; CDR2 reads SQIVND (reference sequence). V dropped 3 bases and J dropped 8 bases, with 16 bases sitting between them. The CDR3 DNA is TGTGCCAGTAGTATCCCTGGGGACTCCTTAGGGGAGCTGTTTTTT. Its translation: CASSIPGDSLGELFF.

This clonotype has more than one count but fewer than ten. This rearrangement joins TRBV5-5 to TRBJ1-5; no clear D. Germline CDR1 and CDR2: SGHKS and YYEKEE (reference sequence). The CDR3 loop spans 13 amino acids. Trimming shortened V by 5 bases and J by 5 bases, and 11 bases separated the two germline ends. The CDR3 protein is CASSQDRYQPQHF. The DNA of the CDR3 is TGTGCCAGCAGTCAAGATCGTTATCAGCCCCAGCATTTT.

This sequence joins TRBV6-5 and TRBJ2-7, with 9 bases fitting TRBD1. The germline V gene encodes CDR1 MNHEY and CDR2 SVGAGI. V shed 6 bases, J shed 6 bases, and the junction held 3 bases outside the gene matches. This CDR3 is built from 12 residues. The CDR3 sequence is CASRQGALEQYF. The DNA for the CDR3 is TGTGCCAGCAGACAGGGGGCACTCGAGCAGTACTTC.

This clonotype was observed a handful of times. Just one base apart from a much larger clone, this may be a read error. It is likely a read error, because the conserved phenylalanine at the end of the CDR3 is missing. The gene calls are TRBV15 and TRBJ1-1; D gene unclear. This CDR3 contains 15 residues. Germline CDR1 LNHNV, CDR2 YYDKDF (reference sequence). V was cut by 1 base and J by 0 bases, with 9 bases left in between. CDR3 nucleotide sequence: TGTGCCACCAGCAGAGTGGAGGGCGTGAACACTGAAGCTTTCCTT. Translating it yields CATSRVEGVNTEAFL.

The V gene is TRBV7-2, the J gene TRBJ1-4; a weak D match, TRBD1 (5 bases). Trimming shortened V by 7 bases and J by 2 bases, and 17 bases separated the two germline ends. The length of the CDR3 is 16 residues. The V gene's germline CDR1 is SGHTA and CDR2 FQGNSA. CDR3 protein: CASILQSGATNEKLFF. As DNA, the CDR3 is TGTGCCAGCATCCTCCAGTCCGGGGCGACTAATGAAAAACTGTTTTTT.

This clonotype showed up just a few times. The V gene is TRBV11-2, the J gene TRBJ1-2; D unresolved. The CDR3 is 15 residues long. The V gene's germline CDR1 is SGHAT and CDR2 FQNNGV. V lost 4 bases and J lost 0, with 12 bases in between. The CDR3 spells CASSSSHGTNYGYTF. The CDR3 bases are TGTGCCAGCAGCTCGAGCCACGGCACTAACTATGGCTACACCTTC.

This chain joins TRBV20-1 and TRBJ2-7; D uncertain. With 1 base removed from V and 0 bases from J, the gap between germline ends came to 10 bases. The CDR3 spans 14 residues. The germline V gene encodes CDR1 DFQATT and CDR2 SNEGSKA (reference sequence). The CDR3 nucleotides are TGCAGTGCTAGAGTTGGAGAGGACTCCTACGAGCAGTACTTC. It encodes CSARVGEDSYEQYF.

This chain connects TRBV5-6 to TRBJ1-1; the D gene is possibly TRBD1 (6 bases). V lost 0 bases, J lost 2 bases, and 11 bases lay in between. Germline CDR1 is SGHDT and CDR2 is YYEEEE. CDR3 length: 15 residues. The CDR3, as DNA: TGTGCCAGCAGCTTGGGGCAGGGGTATAACACTGAAGCTTTCTTT. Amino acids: CASSLGQGYNTEAFF.

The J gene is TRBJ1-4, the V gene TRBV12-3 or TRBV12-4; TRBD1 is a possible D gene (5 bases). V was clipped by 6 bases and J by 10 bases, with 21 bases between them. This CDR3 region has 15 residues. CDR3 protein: CASSLSGLHPGKLFF. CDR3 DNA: TGTGCCAGCAGCTTATCGGGACTTCACCCGGGAAAACTGTTTTTT.

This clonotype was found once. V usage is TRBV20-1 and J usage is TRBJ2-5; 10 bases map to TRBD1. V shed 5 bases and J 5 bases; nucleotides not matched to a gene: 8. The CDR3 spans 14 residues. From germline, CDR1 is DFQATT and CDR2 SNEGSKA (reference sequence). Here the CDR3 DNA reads TGCAGTGCTCACGGGGGGACAGGGGCTGAGACCCAGTACTTC. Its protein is CSAHGGTGAETQYF.

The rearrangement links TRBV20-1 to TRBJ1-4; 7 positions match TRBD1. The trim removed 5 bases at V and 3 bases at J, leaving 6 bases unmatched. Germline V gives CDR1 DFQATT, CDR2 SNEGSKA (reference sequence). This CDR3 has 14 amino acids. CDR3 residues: CSAVPGTANEKLFF. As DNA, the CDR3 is TGCAGTGCTGTCCCAGGGACAGCTAATGAAAAACTGTTTTTT.

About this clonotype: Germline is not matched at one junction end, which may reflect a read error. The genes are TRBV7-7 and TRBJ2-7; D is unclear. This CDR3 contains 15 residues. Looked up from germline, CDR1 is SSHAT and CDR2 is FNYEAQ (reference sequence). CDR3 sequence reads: CASSLLLGSSYEQYF. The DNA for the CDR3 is TGTGCTAGCAGCTTACTGTTAGGGTCATCCTACGAGCAGTACTTC.

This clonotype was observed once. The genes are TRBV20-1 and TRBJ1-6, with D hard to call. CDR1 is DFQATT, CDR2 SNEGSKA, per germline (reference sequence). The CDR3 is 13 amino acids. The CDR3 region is CRASDGGNSPLHF. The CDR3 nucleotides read TGCAGAGCTTCGGACGGCGGTAATTCACCCCTCCACTTT.

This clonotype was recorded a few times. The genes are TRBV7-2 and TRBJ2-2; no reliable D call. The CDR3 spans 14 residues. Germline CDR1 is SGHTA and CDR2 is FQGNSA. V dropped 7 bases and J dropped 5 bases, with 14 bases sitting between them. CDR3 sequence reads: CASIIAVGTGELFF. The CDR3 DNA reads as TGTGCCAGCATCATTGCTGTGGGTACCGGGGAGCTGTTTTTT.

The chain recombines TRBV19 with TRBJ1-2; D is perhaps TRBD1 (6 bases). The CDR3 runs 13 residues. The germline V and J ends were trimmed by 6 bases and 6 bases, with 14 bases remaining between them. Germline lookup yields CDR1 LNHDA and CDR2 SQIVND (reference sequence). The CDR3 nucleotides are TGTGCCAGTAGCGTCACAGGGTACAATGGCTACACCTTC. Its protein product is CASSVTGYNGYTF.

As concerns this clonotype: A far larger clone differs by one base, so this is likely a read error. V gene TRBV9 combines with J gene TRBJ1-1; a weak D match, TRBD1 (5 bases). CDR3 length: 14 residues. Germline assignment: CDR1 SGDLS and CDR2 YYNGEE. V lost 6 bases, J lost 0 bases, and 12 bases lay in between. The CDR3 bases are TGTGCCAGCAACGCCGGGACGCTGAACACTGAAGCTTTCTTT. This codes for CASNAGTLNTEAFF.

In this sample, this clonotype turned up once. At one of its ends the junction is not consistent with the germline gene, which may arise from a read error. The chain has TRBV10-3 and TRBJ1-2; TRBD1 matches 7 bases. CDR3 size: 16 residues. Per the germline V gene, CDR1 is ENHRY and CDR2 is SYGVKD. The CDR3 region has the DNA TGTGCCAGCAGTGAATTTGGAGGGGGCCTGTCCTATGGCTACACCTTC. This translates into CASSEFGGGLSYGYTF.

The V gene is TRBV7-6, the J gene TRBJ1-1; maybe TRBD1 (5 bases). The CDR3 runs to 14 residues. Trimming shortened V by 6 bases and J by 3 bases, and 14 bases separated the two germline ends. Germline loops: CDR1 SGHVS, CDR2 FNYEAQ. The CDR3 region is CASRLGGSHTEAFF. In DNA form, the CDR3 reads TGTGCCAGCAGGTTGGGGGGGAGTCACACTGAAGCTTTCTTT.

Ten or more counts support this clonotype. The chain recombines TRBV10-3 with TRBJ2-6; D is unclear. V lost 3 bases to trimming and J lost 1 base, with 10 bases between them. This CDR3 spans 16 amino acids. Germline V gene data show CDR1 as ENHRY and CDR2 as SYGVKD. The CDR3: CAISEIGPSGANVLTF. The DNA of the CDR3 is TGTGCCATCAGTGAAATAGGCCCGTCTGGGGCCAACGTCCTGACTTTC.

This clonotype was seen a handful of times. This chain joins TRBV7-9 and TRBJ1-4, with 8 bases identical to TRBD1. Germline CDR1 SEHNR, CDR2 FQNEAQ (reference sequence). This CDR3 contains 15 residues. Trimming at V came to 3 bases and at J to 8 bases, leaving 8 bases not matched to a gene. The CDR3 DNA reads TGTGCCAGCAGCTTTGGACAGGGTCCCTCGGAAAAACTGTTTTTT. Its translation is CASSFGQGPSEKLFF.

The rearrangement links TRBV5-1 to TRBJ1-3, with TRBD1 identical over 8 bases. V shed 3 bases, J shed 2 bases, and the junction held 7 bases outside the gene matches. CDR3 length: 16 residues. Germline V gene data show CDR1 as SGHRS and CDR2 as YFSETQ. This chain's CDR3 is CASSSGQGLAGNTIYF. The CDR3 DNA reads TGCGCCAGCAGCTCAGGACAGGGTCTAGCTGGAAACACCATATATTTT.